Listed below are T cell receptor beta chains from one sample, sequenced in a study of T cell responses to AZD1222 COVID-19 vaccine. Profiling relied on immunoSEQ multiplex PCR, and the TCRdb table lists in-frame clones only, not all of them. The sample has roughly 130,000 clones; over 75% are singletons. Material: peripheral blood, obtained on day 0 of AZD1222 vaccination. The receptors stem from an adult in good health. The CDR3 runs from the conserved cysteine through the conserved F or W. Each record gives: D gene, V gene, clone size, J gene, CDR3 DNA, CDR3 protein. D genes are given only for firm matches. The size field is filled for only some rows; it gives once, few, many or a size class.

NA	TRBV20-1	NA	TRBJ1-2	TGCAGTGCTAGTAGTGGGAACCAGTATGGCTACACCTTC	CSASSGNQYGYTF
NA	TRBV4-2	NA	TRBJ2-5	TGTGCCAGCAGCCAAGGCGCAGGGCAACAACAAGAGACCCAGTACTTC	CASSQGAGQQQETQYF
TRBD1	TRBV3-1/TRBV3-2	NA	TRBJ2-3	TGTGCCAGCAGCCAAGAAAAGGGCTTCGGGACAGGGTACACAGATACGCAGTATTTT	CASSQEKGFGTGYTDTQYF
NA	TRBV28	once	TRBJ2-5	TGTGCCAGCAGTCAGGGGGGGGGATCGCGTGAGACCCAGTACTTC	CASSQGGGSRETQYF
NA	TRBV5-1	NA	TRBJ1-2	TGCGCCAGCAGCGAAAGCGCGCTAGCGAGCTATGGCTACACCTTC	CASSESALASYGYTF
TRBD2	TRBV7-2	NA	TRBJ2-3	TGTGCCAGCGGAGCGGGGGGCACAGATACGCAGTATTTT	CASGAGGTDTQYF
TRBD2	TRBV5-4	NA	TRBJ2-1	TGTGCCAGCAGCTTGGGGTCTAGCGGGTCCTACAATGAGCAGTTCTTC	CASSLGSSGSYNEQFF
NA	TRBV15	NA	TRBJ1-5	TGTGCCACCAGCAGAGATCTCAGGGCTGATGGGAATCAGCCCCAGCATTTT	CATSRDLRADGNQPQHF
TRBD1	TRBV7-8	NA	TRBJ1-5	TGTGCCAGCAGCTTGGGACAGGGGAATGAGCCCCAGCATTTT	CASSLGQGNEPQHF
NA	TRBV18	once	TRBJ1-1	TGTGCCAGCTCACCACGGGGAGGTGAGACTGAAGCTTTCTTT	CASSPRGGETEAFF
NA	TRBV6-2/TRBV6-3	NA	TRBJ1-5	TGTGCCAGCAGTTACCCCCCCCCAGCATCCAATCAGCCCCAGCATTTT	CASSYPPPASNQPQHF
TRBD2	TRBV18	NA	TRBJ2-5	TGTGCCAGCTCACTAGCGGGAGTTTGGGAGACCCAGTACTTC	CASSLAGVWETQYF
TRBD1	TRBV30	NA	TRBJ1-1	TGTGCCTGGAGTTACAGGGGGTATCCGGGCCAGGACACTGAAGCTTTCTTT	CAWSYRGYPGQDTEAFF
NA	TRBV6-2/TRBV6-3	once	TRBJ2-5	TGTGCCAGCAGTTACGGGGGGGCCGGAGGGACCCAGTACTTC	CASSYGGAGGTQYF
NA	TRBV12-3/TRBV12-4	NA	TRBJ1-1	TGTGCCAGCAGTTTAATTGGGAACACTGAAGCTTTCTTT	CASSLIGNTEAFF
NA	TRBV6-2/TRBV6-3	NA	TRBJ1-6	TGTGCCAGCAGTTACTGGGATTCACCCCTCCACTTT	CASSYWDSPLHF
NA	TRBV9	NA	TRBJ2-1	TGTGCCAGCAGCGCCCCGGGCCCGAGAGACGTCGAGCAGTTCTTC	CASSAPGPRDVEQFF
NA	TRBV5-8	NA	TRBJ2-7	TGTGCCAGCAGCCGACAGGCCTTCTACGAGCAGTACTTC	CASSRQAFYEQYF
NA	TRBV11-2	NA	TRBJ2-1	TGTGCCAGCAGCTCCGGGGGCTCGGTTACCAGCTCCTACAATGAGCAGTTCTTC	CASSSGGSVTSSYNEQFF
TRBD1	TRBV6-5	NA	TRBJ2-2	TGTGCCAGCAGTTATCTCGGGCAGGGGGTCACCGGGGAGCTGTTTTTT	CASSYLGQGVTGELFF
NA	TRBV15	few	TRBJ2-2	TGTGCCACCAGCCGGCGGCCCCTACAGGGTCTTAAAACCGGGGAGCTGTTTTTT	CATSRRPLQGLKTGELFF
TRBD2	TRBV7-3	once	TRBJ2-2	TGTGCCAGCAGCTTATCGGGAGGAAGGCCCGGGGAGCTGTTTTTT	CASSLSGGRPGELFF
NA	TRBV5-4	NA	TRBJ1-6	TGTGCCAGCAGCTTGGGGGCGAGTCACGATTCACCCCTCCACTTT	CASSLGASHDSPLHF
NA	TRBV10-2	NA	TRBJ2-3	TGCGCCAGCGGGACCACCACAGATACGCAGTATTTT	CASGTTTDTQYF
NA	TRBV7-2	NA	TRBJ2-1	TGTGCCAGCAGCCCATTGGTAATCAATGAGCAGTTCTTC	CASSPLVINEQFF
TRBD1	TRBV15	NA	TRBJ2-5	TGTGCCACCAGTAGTGACAGGGGGGCCTTACCCGGGGAGACCCAGTACTTC	CATSSDRGALPGETQYF
NA	TRBV10-3	NA	TRBJ1-4	TGTGCCATCAGGAAGACAGCAACTAATGAAAAACTGTTTTTT	CAIRKTATNEKLFF
NA	TRBV29-1	NA	TRBJ1-1	TGCAGCGCCTTCATTGGGGGGACCGAAGCTTTCTTT	CSAFIGGTEAFF
NA	TRBV5-3	NA	TRBJ2-3	TGTGCCAGAAGCTCTTGGGGGCGAAACAGGGGAGGGGCAGATACGCAGTATTTT	CARSSWGRNRGGADTQYF
TRBD1	TRBV6-4	NA	TRBJ1-5	TGTGCCAGCAGTGACCCGAAGGGACAGGGATTCAATCAGCCCCAGCATTTT	CASSDPKGQGFNQPQHF
NA	TRBV25-1	once	TRBJ2-5	TGTGCCAGCAGTCCGCCCGGGCCACAAGAGACCCAGTACTTC	CASSPPGPQETQYF
NA	TRBV7-8	NA	TRBJ1-1	TGTGCCAGCAGCTTAAAAGGGGACACTGAAGCTTTCTTT	CASSLKGDTEAFF
TRBD1	TRBV11-3	NA	TRBJ2-5	TGTGCCAGCAGCTCAAGGGGGCGGACCGGCCAAGAGACCCAGTACTTC	CASSSRGRTGQETQYF
NA	TRBV6-5	once	TRBJ2-7	TGTGCCAGCCCTCCCCCCGGGCCGGTCCGCGAGCAGTACTTC	CASPPPGPVREQYF
NA	TRBV20-1	few	TRBJ2-7	TGCAGTGCCCTAGACAGTCCCGAGCAGTACTTC	CSALDSPEQYF
NA	TRBV3-1/TRBV3-2	NA	TRBJ1-3	TGTGCCAGCACCTCCCTGTTCTCTGGAAACACCATATATTTT	CASTSLFSGNTIYF
TRBD2	TRBV5-1	NA	TRBJ2-7	TGCGCCAGCAGCTTAGCCGGGGGACTACACGAGCAGTACTTC	CASSLAGGLHEQYF
NA	TRBV19	few	TRBJ1-2	TGTGCCAGTACCCGCTTCTCGGGAGGGGGGAATGGCTACACCTTC	CASTRFSGGGNGYTF
TRBD2	TRBV5-4	NA	TRBJ2-2	TGTGCCAGCACCATAGGACTAGCGGAGACCAGCAGGGAGCTGTTTTTT	CASTIGLAETSRELFF
TRBD2	TRBV5-1	NA	TRBJ2-7	TGCGCCAGCAGCTCTAGCGGGGGGGCCTACGAGCAGTACTTC	CASSSSGGAYEQYF
NA	TRBV11-2	NA	TRBJ2-7	TGTGCCAGCAGCTTAGTCGGAGGTCAGGGAGGCGGCGAGCAGTACTTC	CASSLVGGQGGGEQYF
TRBD1	TRBV24-1	NA	TRBJ1-5	TGTGCCACCAGTGATCCGACAGGGGACCAGCCCCAGCATTTT	CATSDPTGDQPQHF
NA	TRBV21-1	NA	TRBJ2-4	TGTGCCAGCAGCAGGGGGACAGGGCCCGAGCTGGCCAAAAACATTCAGTACTTC	CASSRGTGPELAKNIQYF
NA	TRBV14	NA	TRBJ2-5	TGTGCCAGCAGCCAAGATTGGGGTAAAGAGACCCAGTACTTC	CASSQDWGKETQYF
NA	TRBV10-2	once	TRBJ1-2	TGCGCCAGCAGTGAAATGTCGGGAAAACGGAACTATGGCTACACCTTC	CASSEMSGKRNYGYTF
NA	TRBV10-2	NA	TRBJ1-6	TGCGCCAGCAGCTTCACCCCGGGACGGAATAATTCACCCCTCCACTTT	CASSFTPGRNNSPLHF
TRBD1	TRBV7-9	NA	TRBJ1-6	TGTGCCAGCAGCCCTTGGGGAGGGGGCCAGGGTTCACCCCTCCACTTT	CASSPWGGGQGSPLHF
NA	TRBV6-1	NA	TRBJ2-7	TGTGCCAGCAGTGACAGGGTTCGGTACGAGCAGTACTTC	CASSDRVRYEQYF
NA	TRBV14	NA	TRBJ1-2	TGTGCCAGCAGCCTAGCCGGTGGCTACACCTTC	CASSLAGGYTF
NA	TRBV28	NA	TRBJ1-3	TGTGCCAGCAGTTTATTGAGCTCTGGAAACACCATATATTTT	CASSLLSSGNTIYF
TRBD2	TRBV6-5	few	TRBJ2-7	TGTGCCAGCCGGGCTTACGGGGGGAGGTACGAGCAGTACTTC	CASRAYGGRYEQYF
TRBD1	TRBV28	NA	TRBJ1-2	TGTGCCAGCAGTTGGGGACAGGGGGCCTACGGCTACACCTTC	CASSWGQGAYGYTF